This TCR beta chain was identified in a study of human T cells and chemical hapten exposure (dated by TCRdb to about 2021). The study in broad terms: For sensitization, 2% DPC in acetone was applied to a 2 cm by 2 cm area of upper inner arm skin. The libraries were sequenced as a pool, and the TCR yield per sample differed mostly because of small variations in library volumes within the pool. The mostly female patient cohort included alopecia areata with under or over 50% scalp involvement, alopecia totalis and alopecia universalis. In alopecia patients, the study followed how the peripheral blood TCR repertoire changed in vivo over primary and secondary sensitization to diphenylcyclopropenone (DPC), a hapten. Patch testing on the upper back used Finn chambers containing 0.01% DPC, with scoring done after 6 days according to International Contact Dermatitis Research Group standards. Weekly therapeutic DPC doses were additionally applied to the scalp of patients throughout the roughly 22-week study period. Blood samples were taken from patients before sensitization (week 0) and at 2, 6 and about 24 weeks after DPC sensitization. For TCR sequencing, blood came from 25 to 35 alopecia patients at anywhere from one to four time points (pre-sensitization, 2, 6 and 24 weeks). Results and caveats for the whole study, not just this receptor: All patients had alopecia, a presumed autoimmune disease, so their immune response might differ from that of healthy individuals. After repeated subsampling, changes were observed in the strength of the expansion versus patch-test correlation and in the threshold at which the correlation became significant. The number of TCRs above 1 in 1000 frequency did not change with DPC sensitization; there was no evidence of global repertoire structure alterations. Significantly more large CDR3 similarity clusters were formed by expanded TCRs than by pre-sensitization or healthy control sets, consistent with antigen-driven responses. Patch test score was positively correlated with the number of PT1 expanded TCRs, with significance at thresholds 8, 16 and 32 but not at 4.

In light of the paper, this sample's time point label describes: patch test 3, about 24 weeks after DPC sensitization. The meaning of the sample's treatment or condition label: therapeutic diphenylcyclopropenone sensitization with weekly scalp DPC. At every patch-test visit, the blood draw took place before the patch test was put on. To be eligible, patients had to be aged 18 to 70, diagnosed with alopecia and judged suitable for DPC therapy, while pregnant patients were excluded. Total RNA was extracted from unfractionated whole blood that had been collected in Tempus Blood RNA tubes. A word on this clonotype: No antigen is known for it. Base quality data are lacking; no much larger clone is found one base away.

The method behind the library was RACE. Sequencing was carried out with a NextSeq 500. During library preparation, unique molecular identifiers were attached to individual cDNA molecules so that TCRs could be counted in a quantitative, reproducible way. For every blood RNA sample, sequencing covered both the TCR alpha and TCR beta chains. Per the source publication's procedure: The median number of TCRs per sample was 90,000 to 100,000, ranging from about 20,000 to 690,600. The Decombinator software suite was used to annotate the V, J and CDR3 of the TCR reads. To make PS versus PT1 abundance plots, every sample was subsampled to the same number of TCRs (28,000). Expanded TCRs were defined as absent before sensitization and observed at least eight times at the 2-week time point. TCRdb reworked the public reads: Q25 trimming with fastp, MiXCR clone assembly, productive beta chains retained. Rows with a matching CDR3 protein are joined into one entry that keeps the most common DNA and genes. TCRdb's processing, not the study's, gives the V and J calls here. The sample has 95,000 to 150,000 distinct CDR3 sequences on record, around 11% of them singletons. The ten largest make up 2% to 2.5% of the sample.

The junction shows trimming of 8 bases on V and 0 bases on J, and the gene matches do not reach 3 bases of it. Measured from the cysteine to the phenylalanine, the CDR3 is 14 residues long. Only the CDR3 DNA stays, 42 bases, in frame from base 1. According to the germline V gene, CDR1 reads SNHLY and CDR2 reads FYNNEI. The rearrangement combines TRBV2 with TRBJ2-3; the central 9 bases match TRBD1. This material consisted of whole blood, taken in connection with sensitization to the hapten diphenylcyclopropenone (DPC). This clonotype was sampled from a woman aged 45-65 years with alopecia areata. Some clones in this sample may be carry-over from other donors' samples. The CDR3 reads CASRDRVSTDTQYF. DNA sequence: TGTGCCAGCCGGGACAGGGTTAGCACAGATACGCAGTATTTT.